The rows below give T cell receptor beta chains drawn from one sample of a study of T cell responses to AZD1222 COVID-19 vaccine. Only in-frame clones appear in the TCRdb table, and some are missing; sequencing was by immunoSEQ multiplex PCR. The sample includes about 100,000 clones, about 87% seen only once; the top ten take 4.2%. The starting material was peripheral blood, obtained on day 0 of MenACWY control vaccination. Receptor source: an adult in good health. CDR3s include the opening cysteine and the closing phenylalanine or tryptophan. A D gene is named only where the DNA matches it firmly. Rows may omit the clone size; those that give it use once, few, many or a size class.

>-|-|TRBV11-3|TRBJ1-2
TGTGCCAGCAGCTTAGAGGGGGGATACGGCTACACCTTC
CASSLEGGYGYTF
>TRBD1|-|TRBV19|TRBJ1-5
TGTGCCAGTAGTCTGGACAGGTATAGCAATCAGCCCCAGCATTTT
CASSLDRYSNQPQHF
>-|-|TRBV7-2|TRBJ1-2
TGTGCCAGCAGCCTCACCGGGACAAGCAACTATGGCTACACCTTC
CASSLTGTSNYGYTF
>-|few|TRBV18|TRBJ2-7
TGTGCCAGCTCACCGGAAAACTTCTACGAGCAGTACTTC
CASSPENFYEQYF
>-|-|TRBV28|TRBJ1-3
TGTGCCAGCAGATGGGGTCGGGGGGAAGGAAACACCATATATTTT
CASRWGRGEGNTIYF
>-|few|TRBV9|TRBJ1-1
TGTGCCAGCAGCGCACAACAGGGTAACACTGAAGCTTTCTTT
CASSAQQGNTEAFF
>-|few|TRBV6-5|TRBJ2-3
TGTGCCAGCAAGGGGGGGGGAAAGCGCACGGATACGCAGTATTTT
CASKGGGKRTDTQYF
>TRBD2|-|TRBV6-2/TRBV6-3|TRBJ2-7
TGTGCCAGCAGCCCCCCAGGCGGGGGGAACGAGCAGTACTTC
CASSPPGGGNEQYF
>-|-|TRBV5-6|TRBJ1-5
TGTGCCAGCAGCCGATTCGGACAGATTAGCAATCAGCCCCAGCATTTT
CASSRFGQISNQPQHF
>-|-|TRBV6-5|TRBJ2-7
TGTGCCAGCAGTAGCCCTGGGGGCCAGTACGAGCAGTACTTC
CASSSPGGQYEQYF
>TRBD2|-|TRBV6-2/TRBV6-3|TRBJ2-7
TGTGCCAGCAGTTACACTCGGCTAGCGGGGGTATACGAGCAGTACTTC
CASSYTRLAGVYEQYF
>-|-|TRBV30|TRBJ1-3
TGTGCCTCGAACACTGGGGGCCTCTCTGGAAACACCATATATTTT
CASNTGGLSGNTIYF
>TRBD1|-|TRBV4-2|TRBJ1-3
TGTGCCAGCAGCCTCGGGACAGCCGGAAACACCATATATTTT
CASSLGTAGNTIYF
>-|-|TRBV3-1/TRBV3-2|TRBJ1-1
TGTGCCAGCAGCCAGGGGACTCCTGAAGCTTTCTTT
CASSQGTPEAFF
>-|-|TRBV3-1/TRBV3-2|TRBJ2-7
TGTGCCAGCAGCCAAGCTTTGAGAGAGTGTGCCTACGAGCAGTACTTC
CASSQALRECAYEQYF
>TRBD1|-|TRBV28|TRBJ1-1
TGTGCCAGCAGCCGAGGACAGGGGATTTTCACTGAAGCTTTCTTT
CASSRGQGIFTEAFF
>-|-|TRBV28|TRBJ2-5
TGTGCCAGCAGTTTTGCAGGGGAAGAGACCCAGTACTTC
CASSFAGEETQYF
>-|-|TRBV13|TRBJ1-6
TGTGCCAGCAGCTTACTTCAGGGGATCTCCTATAATTCACCCCTCCACTTT
CASSLLQGISYNSPLHF
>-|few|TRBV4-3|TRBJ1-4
TGCGCCAGCAGCCAGCCCGGGACCGTCAATGAAAAACTGTTTTTT
CASSQPGTVNEKLFF
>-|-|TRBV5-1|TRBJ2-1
TGCGCCAGCAGCTTGGTCGGAGGCTCCTACAATGAGCAGTTCTTC
CASSLVGGSYNEQFF
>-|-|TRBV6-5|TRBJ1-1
TGTGCCAGCAGTTACTCAGTAACAAGGGCTGAAGCTTTCTTT
CASSYSVTRAEAFF
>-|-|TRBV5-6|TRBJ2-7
TGTGCCAGCAGTTCCGGACGGTGGAACTGGCAGTACTTC
CASSSGRWNWQYF
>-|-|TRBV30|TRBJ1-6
TGTGCCTGGAGTGTACAAGGCTTTTACCGTACTAGCTCCTATAATTCACCCCTCCACTTT
CAWSVQGFYRTSSYNSPLHF
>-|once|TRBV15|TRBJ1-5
TGTGCCACCAGCAGAGGGATGGGGGCGGGTCAGCCCCAGCATTTT
CATSRGMGAGQPQHF
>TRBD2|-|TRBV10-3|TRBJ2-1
TGTGCCATCAGTGAGTCATATCGACTAGCGGGAGGGGAGCAGTTCTTC
CAISESYRLAGGEQFF
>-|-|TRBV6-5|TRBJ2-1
TGTGCCAGCAGTCGGTCGGGGCATTCGGGTGAGCAGTTCTTC
CASSRSGHSGEQFF
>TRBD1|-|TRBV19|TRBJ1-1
TGTGCCAGTAGTATACTACAGGGGTATAGCACTGAAGCTTTCTTT
CASSILQGYSTEAFF
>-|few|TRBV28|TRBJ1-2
TGTGCCAGCACCTCCTCCCCCCTGAACTATGGCTACACCTTC
CASTSSPLNYGYTF
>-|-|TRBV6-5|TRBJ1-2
TGTGCCAGCAGTTACTCCGGGACCGCTTTTAACTATGGCTACACCTTC
CASSYSGTAFNYGYTF
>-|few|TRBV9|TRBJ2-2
TGTGCCAGCAGCGTAGCTCGGGGGCCCGCCGGGGAGCTGTTTTTT
CASSVARGPAGELFF
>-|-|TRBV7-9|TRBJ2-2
TGTGCCAGCAGCCGCGACAGCACCGGGGAGCTGTTTTTT
CASSRDSTGELFF
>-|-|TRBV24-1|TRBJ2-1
TGTGCCACCAGTGGTCAGGGGTCCTCCTACAATGAGCAGTTCTTC
CATSGQGSSYNEQFF
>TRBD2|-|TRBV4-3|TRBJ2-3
TGCGCCAGCAGCGGGGTTAGCGGGGGGGATGGTACGCAGTATTTT
CASSGVSGGDGTQYF
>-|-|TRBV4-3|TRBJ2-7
TGCGCCAGCAGCCAAGGGTACGTTCCTGGGTACTACGAGCAGTACTTC
CASSQGYVPGYYEQYF
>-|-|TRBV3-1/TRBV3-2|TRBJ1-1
TGTGCCAGCAGCCAAGTAAGCAGGGATGCTGAAGCTTTCTTT
CASSQVSRDAEAFF
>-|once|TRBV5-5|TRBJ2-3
TGTGCCAGCAGCTTGGAGGGCTCCAGCCCAGATACGCAGTATTTT
CASSLEGSSPDTQYF
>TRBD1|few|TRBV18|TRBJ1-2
TGTGCCAGCTCACCTTTGGACAGGGAAGGTGGCTACACCTTC
CASSPLDREGGYTF
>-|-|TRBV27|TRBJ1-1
TGTGCCAGCAGTTCCGGCCCTACATGGGAGAACACTGAAGCTTTCTTT
CASSSGPTWENTEAFF
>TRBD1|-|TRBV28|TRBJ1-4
TGTGCCAGCAGTAAAAATCAGGGGGCGCGGGAAAAACTGTTTTTT
CASSKNQGAREKLFF
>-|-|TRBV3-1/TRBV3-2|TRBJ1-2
TGTGCCAGCAGTCCGGGTACGGATCGAGGGTATGGCTACACCTTC
CASSPGTDRGYGYTF
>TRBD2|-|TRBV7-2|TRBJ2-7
TGTGCCAGCAGCCCGATGTTAGCGGGGGGGTCCCACGAGCAGTACTTC
CASSPMLAGGSHEQYF
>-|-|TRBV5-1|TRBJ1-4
TGCGCCAGCAGCTCGACTCCTGCAACTAATGAAAAACTGTTTTTT
CASSSTPATNEKLFF
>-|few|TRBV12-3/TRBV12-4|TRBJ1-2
TGTGCCAGCACCGGGGACGGCTATGGCTACACCTTC
CASTGDGYGYTF
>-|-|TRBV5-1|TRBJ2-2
TGCGCCAGCTTCCCCCTCCCGGAGGGAGTCACCGGGGAGCTGTTTTTT
CASFPLPEGVTGELFF
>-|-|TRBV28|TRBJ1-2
TGTGCCAGCAGTTTTCCCCAGGGGTTGGTCTATGGCTACACCTTC
CASSFPQGLVYGYTF
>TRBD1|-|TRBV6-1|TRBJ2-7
TGTGCCAGCAGTGAAGGGACAGGCACCCCCTGGGGGCAGTACTTC
CASSEGTGTPWGQYF
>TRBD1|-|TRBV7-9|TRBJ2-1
TGTGCCAGCAGCGACAGGGGGGGCTCCTACAATGAGCAGTTCTTC
CASSDRGGSYNEQFF
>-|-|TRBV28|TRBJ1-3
TGTGCCAGCAGTTCAACCTTCGACACCATATATTTT
CASSSTFDTIYF
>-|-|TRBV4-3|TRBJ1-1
TGCGCCAGCAGCCAAGTCCCTCAGGGGAGGAACACTGAAGCTTTCTTT
CASSQVPQGRNTEAFF
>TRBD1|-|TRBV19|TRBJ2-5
TGTGCCAGTAGTCAGGACAGGGAAGAGACCCAGTACTTC
CASSQDREETQYF
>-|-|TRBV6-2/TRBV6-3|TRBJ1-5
TGTGCCAGCAGTAGATCAGGGGGCAATCAGCCCCAGCATTTT
CASSRSGGNQPQHF
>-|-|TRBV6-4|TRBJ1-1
TGTGCCAGCCAGGGGAGCAACACTGAAGCTTTCTTT
CASQGSNTEAFF
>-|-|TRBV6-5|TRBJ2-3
TGTGCCAGTTGGAGAGGCCTGGGGACAGATACGCAGTATTTT
CASWRGLGTDTQYF
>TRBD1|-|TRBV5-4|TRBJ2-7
TGTGCCAGCAGCTCAAGGACAGGGGGCGGGTACGAGCAGTACTTC
CASSSRTGGGYEQYF